These 23 T cell receptor beta chains were sequenced from one sample in a study of monozygotic twins with inflammatory bowel disease. No DNA is given; TCRdb re-called the 5' RACE reads and lists each CDR3 protein once. The table for this sample gives 150,000 to 200,000 distinct CDR3 sequences. Sequenced sample: blood. Receptor source: a human donor with ulcerative colitis or Crohn's disease, or a healthy co-twin of an affected twin (not recorded which).

The rearrangement links TRBV2 to TRBJ1-5; TCRdb proposes TRBD1, but this gene call is untestable without DNA. The CDR3 sequence is 16 residues long. Germline V gene sequence: CDR1 SNHLY, CDR2 FYNNEI. CDR3 sequence: CASSGKGTGSNQPQHF.

The rearrangement links TRBV7-2 to TRBJ1-5; lacking DNA, the TRBD1 call made by TCRdb goes unchecked. This CDR3 spans 13 amino acids. Germline loops: CDR1 SGHTA, CDR2 FQGNSA. The CDR3 sequence is CASSAQGNQPQHF.

The CDR3 region is CSVDGATGYGYTF. This chain joins TRBV29-1 and TRBJ1-2. Germline V gene lookup returns CDR1 SQVTM and CDR2 ANQGSEA. CDR3 length: 13 amino acids. Complete variable domain (other parts from reference TRBV29-1 and TRBJ1-2): SAVISQKPSRDICQRGTSLTIQCQVDSQVTMMFWYRQQPGQSLTLIATANQGSEATYESGFVIDKFPISRPNLTFSTLTVSNMSPEDSSIYLCSVDGATGYGYTFGSGTRLTVV.

V is TRBV27 and J is TRBJ2-7. Germline assignment: CDR1 MNHEY and CDR2 SMNVEV (reference sequence). CDR3 length: 14 amino acids. The CDR3 is CASSNSGRAYEQYF.

The chain uses TRBV7-9 and TRBJ1-2; the TCRdb D gene call, TRBD1, has no DNA to confirm it. The CDR3 is 14 residues long. The germline CDR1 and CDR2 sequences are SEHNR and FQNEAQ (reference sequence). The CDR3 here is CASSPPGQGYGYTF.

The V and J genes are TRBV2 and TRBJ2-1; the D call of TRBD1 rests on TCRdb alone, since no DNA is present to check it. Germline CDR1 is SNHLY and CDR2 is FYNNEI. The CDR3 sequence is 13 residues long. The CDR3 region is CASRGTRYNEQFF. The full variable domain, with the rest looked up from reference TRBV2 and TRBJ2-1, is EPEVTQTPSHQVTQMGQEVILRCVPISNHLYFYWYRQILGQKVEFLVSFYNNEISEKSEIFDDQFSVERPDGSNFTLKIRSTKLEDSAMYFCASRGTRYNEQFFGPGTRLTVL.

The rearrangement links TRBV29-1 to TRBJ2-5. The CDR3 consists of 11 residues. The V gene's germline CDR1 is SQVTM and CDR2 ANQGSEA. The CDR3 spells CSARPQETQYF.

The rearrangement links TRBV20-1 to TRBJ2-4; TCRdb's D call, TRBD1, is unchecked because there is no DNA. This CDR3 contains 16 residues. Looked up from germline, CDR1 is DFQATT and CDR2 is SNEGSKA (reference sequence). This CDR3 reads CSADRTGGAAKNIQYF.

The V call is TRBV28, the J call TRBJ2-1; the TCRdb D gene call, TRBD1, has no DNA to confirm it. Germline V gene data show CDR1 as MDHEN and CDR2 as SYDVKM. The CDR3 is 15 residues long. The CDR3 loop reads CASSLWRDLDNEQFF.

The rearrangement links TRBV20-1 to TRBJ1-2. The CDR3 sequence is 14 residues long. Germline CDR1 is DFQATT and CDR2 is SNEGSKA (reference sequence). The CDR3 loop reads CSARDLGDYYGYTF.

The rearrangement joins TRBV9 to TRBJ2-1; TCRdb lists TRBD2, though no DNA is available to test this call. Germline lookup yields CDR1 SGDLS and CDR2 YYNGEE. The CDR3 consists of 16 residues. The CDR3 loop reads CASSPPTGTRYNEQFF.

This rearrangement joins TRBV10-3 to TRBJ2-1. Looked up from germline, CDR1 is ENHRY and CDR2 is SYGVKD. This CDR3 is built from 12 residues. The CDR3 here is CAISVPYNEQFF.

This sequence joins TRBV15 and TRBJ2-5. Looked up from germline, CDR1 is LNHNV and CDR2 is YYDKDF (reference sequence). CDR3 length: 15 amino acids. CDR3 sequence reads: CATSRDLLSQETQYF.

The CDR3 loop reads CASSHGTSYRSHNEQFF. The chain carries TRBV5-5 and TRBJ2-1; TCRdb outputs TRBD2, but without DNA this stays unchecked. The length of the CDR3 is 17 residues. CDR1 and CDR2 from the germline V gene are SGHKS and YYEKEE (reference sequence).

The V call is TRBV20-1, the J call TRBJ2-7. The CDR3 runs 16 residues. Per the germline V gene, CDR1 is DFQATT and CDR2 is SNEGSKA (reference sequence). CDR3 loop: CSARDFEAEPTYEQYF.

V and J are TRBV28 and TRBJ2-2; TCRdb indicates TRBD2, and absent DNA this call remains unverified. The CDR3 is 16 residues long. The germline V gene encodes CDR1 MDHEN and CDR2 SYDVKM. The CDR3 here is CASSLPGLGFTGELFF.

The chain has TRBV3-1 and TRBJ2-7; no DNA is available, so the TRBD2 call from TCRdb remains unchecked. CDR3 size: 15 residues. Germline V gene lookup returns CDR1 LGHDT and CDR2 YNNKEL (reference sequence). The CDR3 sequence is CASSQATSVVHEQYF.

The CDR3 loop is CASSDGPGGNTIYF. This chain connects TRBV6-1 to TRBJ1-3; TCRdb's D call of TRBD1 is untestable without DNA. The CDR3 loop spans 14 amino acids. Germline values: CDR1 MNHNS, CDR2 SASEGT.

CDR3 protein: CASRDGQGWMEETQYF. The V call is TRBV11-2, the J call TRBJ2-5; no DNA is available, so the TRBD1 call from TCRdb remains unchecked. CDR3 length equals 16 residues. Looked up from germline, CDR1 is SGHAT and CDR2 is FQNNGV.

The rearrangement uses TRBV5-1 and TRBJ1-1. Germline V gene data show CDR1 as SGHRS and CDR2 as YFSETQ. This CDR3 has 15 amino acids. CDR3 residues: CASSLGVGWLTEAFF.

The V gene is TRBV4-2, the J gene TRBJ2-1; TCRdb names TRBD1, which stays unverified in the absence of DNA. This CDR3 comprises 17 residues. Germline lookup yields CDR1 LGHNA and CDR2 YNFKEQ. The CDR3 sequence: CASSQEGTGSSYNEQFF.

This sequence joins TRBV7-2 and TRBJ2-7; the TCRdb call, TRBD1, lacks DNA for checking. Germline values: CDR1 SGHTA, CDR2 FQGNSA. The CDR3 runs 15 residues. CDR3 protein: CASSLKGTTTYEQYF.

The chain recombines TRBV12-3 or TRBV12-4 with TRBJ2-1. The CDR3 has 11 amino acids. Here the CDR3 reads CAGGSYNEQFF.